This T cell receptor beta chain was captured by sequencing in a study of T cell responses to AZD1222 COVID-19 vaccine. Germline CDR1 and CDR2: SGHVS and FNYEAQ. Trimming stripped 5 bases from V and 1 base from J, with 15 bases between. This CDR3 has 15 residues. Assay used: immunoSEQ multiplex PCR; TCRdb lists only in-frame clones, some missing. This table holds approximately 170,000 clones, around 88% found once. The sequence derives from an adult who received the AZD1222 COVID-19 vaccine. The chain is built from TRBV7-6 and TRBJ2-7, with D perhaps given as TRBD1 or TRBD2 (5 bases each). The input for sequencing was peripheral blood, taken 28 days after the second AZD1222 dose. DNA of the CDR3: TGTGCCAGCAGCACTTTTCCGGGACGGTCCTACGAGCAGTACTTC. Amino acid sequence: CASSTFPGRSYEQYF.